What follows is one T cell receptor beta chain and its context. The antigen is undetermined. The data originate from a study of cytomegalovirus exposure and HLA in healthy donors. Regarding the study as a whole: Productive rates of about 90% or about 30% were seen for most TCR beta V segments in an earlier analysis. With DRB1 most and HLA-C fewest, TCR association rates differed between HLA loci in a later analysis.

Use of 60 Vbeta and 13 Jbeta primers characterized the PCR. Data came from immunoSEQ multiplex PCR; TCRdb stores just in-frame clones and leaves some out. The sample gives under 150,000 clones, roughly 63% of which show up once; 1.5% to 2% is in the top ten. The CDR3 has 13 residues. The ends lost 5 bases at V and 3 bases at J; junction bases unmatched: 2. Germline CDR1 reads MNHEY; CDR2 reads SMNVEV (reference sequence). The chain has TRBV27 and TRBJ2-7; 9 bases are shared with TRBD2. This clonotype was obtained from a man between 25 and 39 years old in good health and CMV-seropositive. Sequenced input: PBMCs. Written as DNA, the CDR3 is TGTGCCAGCAGTCGAGCGGGAGGCTACGAGCAGTACTTC. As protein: CASSRAGGYEQYF.